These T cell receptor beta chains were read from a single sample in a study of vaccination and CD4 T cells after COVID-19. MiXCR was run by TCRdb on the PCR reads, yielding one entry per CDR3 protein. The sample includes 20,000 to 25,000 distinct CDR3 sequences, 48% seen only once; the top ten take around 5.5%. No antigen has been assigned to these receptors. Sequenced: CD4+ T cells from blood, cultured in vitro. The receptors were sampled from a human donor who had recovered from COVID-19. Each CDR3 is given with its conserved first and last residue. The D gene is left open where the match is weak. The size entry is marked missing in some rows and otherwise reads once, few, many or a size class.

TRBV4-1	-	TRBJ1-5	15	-	TGCGCCAGCAGCCCCGTTTCTGGTCCCAATCAGCCCCAGCATTTT	CASSPVSGPNQPQHF
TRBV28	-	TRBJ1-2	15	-	TGTGCCAGCAGTTCTGCTACCGGGCCGAACTATGGCTACACCTTC	CASSSATGPNYGYTF
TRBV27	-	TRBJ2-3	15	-	TGTGCCAGCAGTCCCTCCGGTTGGTTCACAGATACGCAGTATTTT	CASSPSGWFTDTQYF
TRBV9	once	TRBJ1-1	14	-	TGTGCCAGCAGCTTTGGGGGTGGAGGAACTGAAGCTTTCTTT	CASSFGGGGTEAFF
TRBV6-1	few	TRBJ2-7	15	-	TGTGCCAGCAGCAGAACAGCAGACTTCAACTACGAGCAGTACTTC	CASSRTADFNYEQYF
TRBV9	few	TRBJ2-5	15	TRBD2	TGTGCCAGCATCCTCAGCGGGAGCGTAGGAGAGACCCAGTACTTC	CASILSGSVGETQYF
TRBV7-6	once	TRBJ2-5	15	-	TGTGCCAGCAGCTCAACAAGGGGTGGGGAAGAGACCCAGTACTTC	CASSSTRGGEETQYF
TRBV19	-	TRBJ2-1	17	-	TGTGCCAGTAGTATAGAAATCTTGGGGGACTTCCACAATGAGCAGTTCTTC	CASSIEILGDFHNEQFF
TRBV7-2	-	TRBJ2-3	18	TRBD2	TGTGCCAGCAGCTTAGAGGCTAGCGGGAGGGCCGGGGCAGATACGCAGTATTTT	CASSLEASGRAGADTQYF
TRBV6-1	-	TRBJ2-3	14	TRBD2	TGTGCCAGCAGGCCAGCGGGGGTCACAGATACGCAGTATTTT	CASRPAGVTDTQYF
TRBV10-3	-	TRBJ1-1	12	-	TGTGCCATCGCCAGCCTGAACACTGAAGCTTTCTTT	CAIASLNTEAFF
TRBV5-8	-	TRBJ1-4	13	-	TGTGCCAGCAGCTTGGGAGGGAATGAAAAACTGTTTTTT	CASSLGGNEKLFF
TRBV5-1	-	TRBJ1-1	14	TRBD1	TGCGCCAGCAGCTTGGGACAGGGAGGGACTGAAGCTTTCTTT	CASSLGQGGTEAFF
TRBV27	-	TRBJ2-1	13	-	TGTGCCAGCAGTTTATACAGGGACAATGAGCAGTTCTTC	CASSLYRDNEQFF
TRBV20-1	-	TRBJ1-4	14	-	TGCAGTGCTAATCCTGCACAGGGCAATGAAAAACTGTTTTTT	CSANPAQGNEKLFF
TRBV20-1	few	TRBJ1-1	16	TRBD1	TGCAGTGTTACACAGGGGGGTTTGAGAGTTGGCACTGAAGCTTTCTTT	CSVTQGGLRVGTEAFF
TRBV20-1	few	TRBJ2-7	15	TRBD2	TGCAGTGCTCGACCCCCTGGCGGGAGGTTGCGCGAGCAGTACTTC	CSARPPGGRLREQYF
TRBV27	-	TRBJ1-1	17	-	TGTGCCAGCAGTTCCAAAAGTGAAGGGGGAGGTGACACTGAAGCTTTCTTT	CASSSKSEGGGDTEAFF
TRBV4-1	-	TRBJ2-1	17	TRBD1	TGCGCCAGCAGCCAAGATCGAAGGCAGGGGGCCAGCAATGAGCAGTCCTTC	CASSQDRRQGASNEQSF
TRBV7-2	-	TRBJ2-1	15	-	TGTGCCAGCAGCTCAGCGGCGAGCTCCTACAATGAGCAGTTCTTC	CASSSAASSYNEQFF
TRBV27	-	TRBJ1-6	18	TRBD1	TGTGCCAGCAGAATCCTCGGACAGGGAAGCTCCTATAATTCACCCCTCCACTTT	CASRILGQGSSYNSPLHF
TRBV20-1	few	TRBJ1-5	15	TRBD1	TGCAGTGCTAGACAAAGCCCAGGGGGGTTCGGGCCCCAGCATTTT	CSARQSPGGFGPQHF
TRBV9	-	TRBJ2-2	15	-	TGTGCCAGCAGGGGGGGGACAGGGAACACCGGGGAGCTGTTTTTT	CASRGGTGNTGELFF
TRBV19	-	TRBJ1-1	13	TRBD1	TGTGCCAGTGGACAGGGGGGGAGGACTGAAGCTTTCTTT	CASGQGGRTEAFF
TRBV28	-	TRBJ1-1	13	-	TGTGCCAGCAAGGATCCGGTGAACACTGAAGCTTTCTTT	CASKDPVNTEAFF
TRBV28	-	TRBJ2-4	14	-	TGTGCCAGCATCCGGACCGCGGCCAAAAACATTCAGTACTTC	CASIRTAAKNIQYF
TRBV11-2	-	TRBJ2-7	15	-	TGTGCCAGCAGCTTAGCCCCTACGTACTCCTACGAGCAGTACTTC	CASSLAPTYSYEQYF
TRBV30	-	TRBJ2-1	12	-	TGTGCCAACGGGACTTATTTGGGTGAGCAGTTCTTC	CANGTYLGEQFF
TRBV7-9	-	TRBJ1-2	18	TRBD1	TGTGCCAGCAGCTTAGATCTGGGCAGGGGGCTTTCTCAGCATGGCTACACCTTC	CASSLDLGRGLSQHGYTF
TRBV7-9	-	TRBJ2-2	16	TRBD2	TGTGCCAGCAGCTCCCCAGCGGGAGGACTGCACGGGGAGCTGTTTTTT	CASSSPAGGLHGELFF
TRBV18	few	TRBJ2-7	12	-	TGTGCCAGCTCACCGGTTAGAGGCGAGCAGTACTTC	CASSPVRGEQYF
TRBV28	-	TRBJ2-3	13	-	TGTGCCAGCAGTAGCGGTAGCACAGATACGCAGTATTTT	CASSSGSTDTQYF
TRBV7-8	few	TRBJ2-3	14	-	TGTGCCAGCAGCACCGCAAGTTCGTTTTTTGGGCAGTATTTT	CASSTASSFFGQYF
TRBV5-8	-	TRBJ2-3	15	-	TGTGCCAGCAGCCTCCAGGGATGGGACGCAGATACGCAGTATTTT	CASSLQGWDADTQYF
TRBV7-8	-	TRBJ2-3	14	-	TGTGCCAGCAGCTTAGCGCTAGCAGCAGATACGCAGTATTTT	CASSLALAADTQYF
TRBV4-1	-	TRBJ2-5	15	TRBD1	TGCGCCAGCAGCCGGCTCGGACAGGGCGGCGAGACCCAGTACTTC	CASSRLGQGGETQYF
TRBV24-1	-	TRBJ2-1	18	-	TGTGCCACCAGTGATTTGGGGGGGGCAGCGGGAACCTACAATGAGCAGTTCTTC	CATSDLGGAAGTYNEQFF
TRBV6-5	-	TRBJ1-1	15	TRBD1	TGTGCCAGCAGTTGGGACAGGGGGACGAACACTGAAGCTTTCTTT	CASSWDRGTNTEAFF
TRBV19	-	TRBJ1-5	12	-	TGTGCCAGTAGTATACTTCCTCAGCCCCAGCATTTT	CASSILPQPQHF
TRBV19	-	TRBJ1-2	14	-	TGTGCCAGTAGTATTGAGTCGCGTCCGGGAGGCTACACCTTC	CASSIESRPGGYTF
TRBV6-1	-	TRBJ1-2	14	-	TGTGCCAGCAGTCGAGTGATCACTAACTATGGCTACACCTTC	CASSRVITNYGYTF
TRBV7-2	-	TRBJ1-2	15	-	TGTGCCAGCAGCCCAAGACAGACCCCCGGCTATGGCTACACCTTC	CASSPRQTPGYGYTF
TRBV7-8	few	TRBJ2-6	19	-	TGTGCCAGCAGCCCCCACCGTGGGGGACGACACTCTGGGGCCAACGTCCTGACTTTC	CASSPHRGGRHSGANVLTF
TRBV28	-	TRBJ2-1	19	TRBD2	TGTGCCAGCAGTTTATTTCTCAACATAATAGCGGGAGGTGGCGATGAGCAGTTCTTC	CASSLFLNIIAGGGDEQFF
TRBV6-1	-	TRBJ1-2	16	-	TGTGCCAGCAGCCCAAGAGGCGGAGGGGGACTTTTTGGCTACACCTTC	CASSPRGGGGLFGYTF
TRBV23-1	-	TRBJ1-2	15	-	TGCGCCAGCAGTCAATTGCAGAAGGAACTGGAGGGCTACACCTTC	CASSQLQKELEGYTF
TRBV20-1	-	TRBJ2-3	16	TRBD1	TGCAGTGCGTCGGGACAGGAAGACCTCAGCACAGATACGCAGTATTTT	CSASGQEDLSTDTQYF
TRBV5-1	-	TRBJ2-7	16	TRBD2	TGCGCCAGCAGCTCTCCTTTTACTAGCGGGAGTATCGAGCAGTACTTC	CASSSPFTSGSIEQYF
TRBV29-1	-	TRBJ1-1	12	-	TGCAGCGTTGAAGTAAGGCACACTGAAGCTTTCTTT	CSVEVRHTEAFF
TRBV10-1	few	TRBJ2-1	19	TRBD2	TGCGCCAGCAGTGAGTCGAGGACTAGCGGGTCGTTCTCCTACAATGAGCAGTTCTTC	CASSESRTSGSFSYNEQFF
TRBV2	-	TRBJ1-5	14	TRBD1	TGTGCCAGCAGTGTTAGACAGGGTAATCAGCCCCAGCATTTT	CASSVRQGNQPQHF
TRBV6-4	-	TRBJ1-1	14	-	TGTGCCAGCAGTGACGGGGGCCCTAACACTGAAGCTTTCTTT	CASSDGGPNTEAFF
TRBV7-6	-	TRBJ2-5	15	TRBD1	TGTGCCAGCAGCCCCATAAGGACAGGGGGGGAGACCCAGTACTTC	CASSPIRTGGETQYF
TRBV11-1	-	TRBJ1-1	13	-	TGTGCCACCTATAACCAGGGAGGAACTGAAGCTTTCTTT	CATYNQGGTEAFF
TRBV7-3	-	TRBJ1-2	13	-	TGTGCCAGCAGCTTACCACACCTCTATGGCTACACCTTC	CASSLPHLYGYTF
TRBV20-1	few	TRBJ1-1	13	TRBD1	TGCAGTGGGGACAGGGGAATAGGGACTGAAGCTTTCTTT	CSGDRGIGTEAFF
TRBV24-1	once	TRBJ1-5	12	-	TGTGCCACCAGTTATAGCAATCAGCCCCAGCATTTT	CATSYSNQPQHF
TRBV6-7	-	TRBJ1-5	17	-	TGTGCCAGCAGTTACTCGGAGGGAGGGGGTGGCAATCAGCCCCAGCATTTT	CASSYSEGGGGNQPQHF
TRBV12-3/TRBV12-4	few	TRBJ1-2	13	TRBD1	TGTGCCAGCAGTTTACAGGGGGCGCGGGGCTACACCTTC	CASSLQGARGYTF
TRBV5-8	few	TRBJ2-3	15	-	TGTGCCAGCAGCTTGAGGAGGGGAGGCGCAGATACGCAGTATTTT	CASSLRRGGADTQYF